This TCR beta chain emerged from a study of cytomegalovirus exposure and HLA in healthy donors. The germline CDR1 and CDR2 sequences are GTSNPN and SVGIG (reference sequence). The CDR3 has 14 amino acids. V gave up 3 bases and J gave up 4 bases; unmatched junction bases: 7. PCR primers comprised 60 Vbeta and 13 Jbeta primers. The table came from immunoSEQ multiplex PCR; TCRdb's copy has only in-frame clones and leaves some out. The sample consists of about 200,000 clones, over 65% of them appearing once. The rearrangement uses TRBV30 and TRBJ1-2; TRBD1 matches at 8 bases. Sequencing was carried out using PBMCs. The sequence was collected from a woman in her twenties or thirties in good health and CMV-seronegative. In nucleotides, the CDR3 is TGTGCCTGGAGCCATGACAGGGGCTCCTATGGCTACACCTTC. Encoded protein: CAWSHDRGSYGYTF.